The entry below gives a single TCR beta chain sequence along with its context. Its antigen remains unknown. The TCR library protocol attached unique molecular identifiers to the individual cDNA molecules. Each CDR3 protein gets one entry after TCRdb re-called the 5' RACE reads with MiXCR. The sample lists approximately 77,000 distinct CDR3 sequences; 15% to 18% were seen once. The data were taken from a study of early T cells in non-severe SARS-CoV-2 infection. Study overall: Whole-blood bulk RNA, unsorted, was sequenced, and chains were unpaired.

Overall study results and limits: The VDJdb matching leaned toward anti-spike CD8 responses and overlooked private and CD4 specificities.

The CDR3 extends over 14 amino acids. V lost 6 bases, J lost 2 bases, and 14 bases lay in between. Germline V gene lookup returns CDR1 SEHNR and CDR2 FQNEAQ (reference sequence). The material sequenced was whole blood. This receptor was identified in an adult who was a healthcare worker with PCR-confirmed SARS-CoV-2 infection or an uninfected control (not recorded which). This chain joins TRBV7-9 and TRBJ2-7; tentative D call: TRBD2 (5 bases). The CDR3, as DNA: TGTGCCAGCAGTACCACGGGGAGCGCCTACGAGCAGTACTTC. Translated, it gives CASSTTGSAYEQYF.